This T cell receptor beta chain was sequenced for a study of T cells after somatic rescue of genetic block. The CDR3 loop spans 15 amino acids. V lost 9 bases to trimming and J lost 1 base, with 17 bases between them. Germline V gives CDR1 MDHEN, CDR2 SYDVKM. The assay was immunoSEQ multiplex PCR, and TCRdb's table has in-frame clones only and misses some. This sample has 67,000 or so clones, with roughly 93% found just once. The sample consisted of peripheral blood mononuclear cells (PBMCs). This clonotype was obtained from a man aged 25 to 45. The chain has TRBV28 and TRBJ2-3; TRBD1 might be the D (6 bases). The CDR3, as DNA: TGTGCCAGTCGGGGACACTCAAGTGGCACAGATACGCAGTATTTT. Its translation: CASRGHSSGTDTQYF.